Listed below are T cell receptor beta chains from one sample, sequenced in a study of PD-1 blockade in mismatch repair-deficient tumors. The protocol was immunoSEQ multiplex PCR, while the TCRdb copy is restricted to in-frame clones and leaves out a portion. Of roughly 32,000 clones in the sample, more than 70% were seen once. The sample was PBMCs, taken around 6 weeks after starting pembrolizumab. The receptors stem from an adult with mismatch repair-deficient cancer. Both conserved end residues are part of each CDR3. D genes are given only for firm matches. Clone size appears in some rows only: once, few, many, or a class for an expanded clone.

NA	18	TRBD2	TRBV27	TRBJ2-4	TGTGCCAGCAGACCGACCACCGGGACTAGCGGGAGGGGAAACATTCAGTACTTC	CASRPTTGTSGRGNIQYF
NA	16	TRBD2	TRBV28	TRBJ2-5	TGTGCCAGCAGTTTATCGGCGGGAGGCTCCCGAGAGACCCAGTACTTC	CASSLSAGGSRETQYF
NA	15	NA	TRBV9	TRBJ2-3	TGTGCCAGCAGCGAGGGACTTGGGTTCACAAATACGCAGTATTTT	CASSEGLGFTNTQYF
NA	13	NA	TRBV7-3	TRBJ2-3	TGTGCCAGCAGCCCCCGACACACAGATACGCAGTATTTT	CASSPRHTDTQYF
few	15	TRBD2	TRBV7-8	TRBJ2-7	TGTGCCAGCAGCTCCCGAACGGGAGGGGGCTACGAGCAGTACTTC	CASSSRTGGGYEQYF
once	12	NA	TRBV2	TRBJ1-2	TGTGCCAGCAGTTACAGCAACTATGGCTACACCTTC	CASSYSNYGYTF
NA	23	NA	TRBV21-1	TRBJ2-5	TGTGCCAGCAGCAAAGCCCCGAAGTTCATGGGACTAGCGGGAGGGCCAGGAGGTGAGACCCAGTACTTC	CASSKAPKFMGLAGGPGGETQYF
NA	17	TRBD2	TRBV28	TRBJ2-3	TGTGCCAGCAGTGAATCAGGGACTAGCGGGAGGACAGATACGCAGTATTTT	CASSESGTSGRTDTQYF
NA	19	TRBD2	TRBV7-9	TRBJ2-3	TGTGCCAGCAGCTGGGGGACTAGCGGATACATCGGGGGCCAAGATACGCAGTATTTT	CASSWGTSGYIGGQDTQYF
NA	17	NA	TRBV11-3	TRBJ2-3	TGTGCCAGCAGCTTACCGGGTGTCGGCGGGAGCACAGATACGCAGTATTTT	CASSLPGVGGSTDTQYF
once	13	NA	TRBV19	TRBJ1-5	TGTGCCAGTAGTATAGCGGGTACCCAGCCCCAGCATTTT	CASSIAGTQPQHF
once	12	NA	TRBV7-9	TRBJ1-5	TGTGCCAGCAGTTCAGGGAATCAGCCCCAGCATTTT	CASSSGNQPQHF
once	13	NA	TRBV28	TRBJ1-5	TGTGCCAGCAGTTTAGTTCAGGCTCAGCCCCAGCATTTT	CASSLVQAQPQHF
NA	15	TRBD1	TRBV6-1	TRBJ1-1	TGTGCCAGCAGTGCCTTCCGGGACAGGGACACTGAAGCTTTCTTT	CASSAFRDRDTEAFF
NA	15	NA	TRBV5-4	TRBJ2-3	TGTGCCAGCAGCTTGTATTTACAGGGACCAGATACGCAGTATTTT	CASSLYLQGPDTQYF
NA	12	NA	TRBV7-7	TRBJ2-5	TGTGCTAGCAGCTCCTCAGCGGAGACCCAGTACTTC	CASSSSAETQYF
NA	15	TRBD2	TRBV6-1	TRBJ2-1	TGTGCCAGCAGTGAAGGACTAGCGGGAGGGTGGTGGAAGTTCTTC	CASSEGLAGGWWKFF
NA	13	TRBD1	TRBV28	TRBJ1-3	TGTGCCAGCAGTTTCGACAGGGGGAACACCATATATTTT	CASSFDRGNTIYF
NA	13	TRBD2	TRBV6-1	TRBJ2-5	TGTGCCAGCACCGAAAGCGGGAAGGAGACCCAGTACTTC	CASTESGKETQYF
NA	15	TRBD1	TRBV27	TRBJ2-7	TGTGCCAGCAGTAAGACAGGGGGCGAAAGCTACGAGCAGTACTTC	CASSKTGGESYEQYF
NA	16	TRBD2	TRBV11-3	TRBJ2-1	TGTGCCAGCAGCTTATCCCCGCGGGAGATGATCAATGAGCAGTTCTTC	CASSLSPREMINEQFF
NA	16	TRBD2	TRBV5-1	TRBJ2-4	TGCGCCAGCAGCTTTCTAGCGGGGCTAGCCAAAAACATTCAGTACTTC	CASSFLAGLAKNIQYF
once	13	NA	TRBV5-1	TRBJ2-1	TGCGCCAGCAGCTTGGCTAGTCCCAATGAGCAGTTCTTC	CASSLASPNEQFF
few	16	NA	TRBV28	TRBJ1-1	TGTGCCAGCAGTTTGGGCTGGGGAGGGGGGGCAGCCGAAGCTTTCTTT	CASSLGWGGGAAEAFF
NA	14	TRBD2	TRBV5-1	TRBJ2-5	TGCGCCAGCAGCTTCAACGGGAGGGCAGAGACCCAGTACTTC	CASSFNGRAETQYF
NA	16	NA	TRBV29-1	TRBJ1-1	TGCAGCGTTGCCCAGGCCCCTGGGGCAATGAACACTGAAGCTTTCTTT	CSVAQAPGAMNTEAFF
once	18	TRBD1	TRBV14	TRBJ1-6	TGTGCCAGCAGTCAACCAGGACAGGGAGGGTATTATAATTCACCCCTCCACTTT	CASSQPGQGGYYNSPLHF
NA	17	TRBD1	TRBV5-1	TRBJ2-5	TGCGCCAGCAGCTTGGTGAGGGACAGGGACATACAAGAGACCCAGTACTTC	CASSLVRDRDIQETQYF
NA	15	TRBD2	TRBV7-8	TRBJ2-1	TGTGCCAGCAGCCCACTAGCGGGAGGACACAATGAGCAGTTCTTC	CASSPLAGGHNEQFF
NA	15	TRBD1	TRBV18	TRBJ1-4	TGTGCCAGCTCACGGACAGGGGCGACAAATGAAAAACTGTTTTTT	CASSRTGATNEKLFF
NA	12	NA	TRBV28	TRBJ1-2	TGTGCCAGCAGTTTCAGGGTAAATGGCTACACCTTC	CASSFRVNGYTF
NA	15	TRBD2	TRBV29-1	TRBJ2-7	TGCAGCGTTGAAGGGCTAGCGGGCGACCCGTACGAGCAGTACTTC	CSVEGLAGDPYEQYF
NA	12	NA	TRBV7-9	TRBJ1-4	TGTGCCAGCAGCTTCGACAGGCCAAAACTGTTTTTT	CASSFDRPKLFF
NA	14	TRBD2	TRBV19	TRBJ2-7	TGTGCCAGTAGTATTAGCGGGAGAAACTACGAGCAGTACTTC	CASSISGRNYEQYF
NA	13	NA	TRBV12-5	TRBJ1-1	TGTGCTAGTGGTTTGGAGCCGGGGACTGAAGCTTTCTTT	CASGLEPGTEAFF
NA	13	NA	TRBV28	TRBJ1-1	TGTGCCAGCGAAATCCGGGGGAGTACTGAAGCTTTCTTT	CASEIRGSTEAFF
NA	14	NA	TRBV9	TRBJ1-6	TGTGCCAGCAGCGTCGGACCGGGGACATCACCCCTCCACTTT	CASSVGPGTSPLHF
NA	13	NA	TRBV29-1	TRBJ2-3	TGCAGCGCCAGCGGGTCTAGCACAGATACGCAGTATTTT	CSASGSSTDTQYF
NA	15	TRBD1	TRBV5-1	TRBJ2-1	TGCGCCAGCAGCTTGGGAGGGACAGGGGGCAATGAGCAGTTCTTC	CASSLGGTGGNEQFF
once	13	NA	TRBV19	TRBJ2-1	TGTGCCAGTAGTATATCGAGCTACAATGAGCAGTTCTTC	CASSISSYNEQFF
NA	14	TRBD1	TRBV6-5	TRBJ1-2	TGTGCCAGCAGTTACTCACAGGGGAACTATGGCTACACCTTC	CASSYSQGNYGYTF
NA	15	TRBD1	TRBV5-1	TRBJ1-4	TGCGCCAGCAGCCCCGGACAGGGAACTAATGAAAAACTGTTTTTT	CASSPGQGTNEKLFF
NA	13	NA	TRBV7-6	TRBJ1-3	TGTGCCAGCAGCTTGTACTCTGGAAACACCATATATTTT	CASSLYSGNTIYF
few	16	TRBD2	TRBV5-1	TRBJ2-7	TGCGCCAGCAGCTTGGTGTGGCTAGCGGGAGATTCCGAGCAGTACTTC	CASSLVWLAGDSEQYF
NA	13	NA	TRBV9	TRBJ1-1	TGTGCCAGCAGCGTGCGGTCGAACACTGAAGCTTTCTTT	CASSVRSNTEAFF
NA	15	NA	TRBV19	TRBJ2-2	TGTGCCAGTAGTCCCGGACGACCGGGGACCGGGGAGCTGTTTTTT	CASSPGRPGTGELFF
once	13	TRBD2	TRBV7-9	TRBJ2-3	TGTGCCAGCGGACTAGCGGGAGAAGATACGCAGTATTTT	CASGLAGEDTQYF
NA	14	NA	TRBV5-1	TRBJ1-1	TGCGCCAGCAGCGGAGGGGACCCCGGCACTGAAGCTTTCTTT	CASSGGDPGTEAFF
NA	14	TRBD1	TRBV9	TRBJ1-4	TGTGCCAGCAGCGCCCGGACAGGGGTAGAAAAACTGTTTTTT	CASSARTGVEKLFF
few	13	TRBD1	TRBV27	TRBJ2-7	TGTGCCAGCAGTCAGACAGGGAACTACGAGCAGTACTTC	CASSQTGNYEQYF
once	13	TRBD1	TRBV7-9	TRBJ1-2	TGTGCCAGCAGCCGCTCGGACAGGGATGGCTACACCTTC	CASSRSDRDGYTF
NA	15	TRBD2	TRBV6-1	TRBJ2-1	TGTGCCAGCAGCGGACGAATACCGGGACTACCCGAGCAGTTCTTC	CASSGRIPGLPEQFF
NA	13	NA	TRBV30	TRBJ2-4	TGTGCCTGCAGGGGTCTAGCCAAAAACATTCAGTACTTC	CACRGLAKNIQYF
NA	14	TRBD1	TRBV28	TRBJ1-5	TGTGCCAGCAGTTTATTAGCCAGGGGGCAGCCCCAGCATTTT	CASSLLARGQPQHF
NA	11	NA	TRBV2	TRBJ2-1	TGTGCCAGCGGGCGGGCTAATGAGCAGTTCTTC	CASGRANEQFF
NA	14	NA	TRBV30	TRBJ1-3	TGTGCCTGGAGTGTACCCAGGGGAGGAAACACCATATATTTT	CAWSVPRGGNTIYF
NA	15	NA	TRBV19	TRBJ2-2	TGTGCCAGTAGTGGAGGGACGGCTTACACCGGGGAGCTGTTTTTT	CASSGGTAYTGELFF